This TCR beta chain appears in the sequencing data of a study of regulatory T cells in long-lasting Graves disease. CDR3-region Arm-PCR and iRepertoire HTBI primers produced the TCR beta libraries. MiXCR was run by TCRdb on the multiplex PCR reads, yielding one entry per CDR3 protein. Of more than 450,000 distinct CDR3 sequences in the sample, 15% to 20% were seen once. Specified time point: newly diagnosed GD, antithyroid drugs for less than 3 months. Generation of the TCR library employed RNA extracted from PBMCs. To note about this clonotype: Its target is not known.

V was clipped by 1 base and J by 4 bases; unmatched bases: 2. Germline loops: CDR1 GTSNPN, CDR2 SVGIG (reference sequence). The CDR3 has 13 amino acids. General observations from the study: The study found TRBV28, TRBJ1-2 and TRBJ2-5 favored in persistent disease.

Separately, the same data were catalogued under a study of T cells in Graves' hyperthyroidism and ophthalmopathy.

Material: peripheral blood mononuclear cells (PBMCs), obtained at new diagnosis, from a patient treated with antithyroid drugs. This chain connects TRBV30 to TRBJ2-3, with TRBD1 identical over 7 bases. This TCR was sampled from a man aged 35 to 55 with Graves disease. In nucleotides, the CDR3 is TGTGCCTGGAGTGCACAGGGGCCAGATACGCAGTATTTT. Residues: CAWSAQGPDTQYF. Filled out from reference TRBV30 and TRBJ2-3, the complete variable domain reads SQTIHQWPATLVQPVGSPLSLECTVEGTSNPNLYWYRQAAGRGLQLLFYSVGIGQISSEVPQNLSASRPQDRQFILSSKKLLLSDSGFYLCAWSAQGPDTQYFGPGTRLTVL.